A selection of T cell receptor beta chains follows, all from one sample in a study of T cells in Graves' hyperthyroidism and ophthalmopathy. One entry per CDR3 protein, called by TCRdb with MiXCR from the multiplex PCR reads. The sample contains approximately 400,000 distinct CDR3 sequences, over 11% of which appear only once. The material sequenced was blood. The origin of the receptors is a man aged 50 to 60 with Graves' ophthalmopathy. The CDR3 runs from the conserved cysteine through the conserved F or W. Fields, in order: V gene, D gene, J gene, clone size, CDR3 DNA, CDR3 protein. A D gene is named only where the DNA matches it firmly. Some rows mark clone size as missing; the rest say once, few, many or name a class of expanded clone.

v_gene: TRBV6-1; d_gene: -; j_gene: TRBJ2-7; abundance: -; CDR3nt: TGTGCCAGCGGCCAGACAGGTTACACCTACGAGCAGTACTTC; CDR3aa: CASGQTGYTYEQYF
v_gene: TRBV6-2/TRBV6-3; d_gene: -; j_gene: TRBJ2-5; abundance: few; CDR3nt: TGTGCCAGCAGTGTCTTAGAGACCCAGTACTTC; CDR3aa: CASSVLETQYF
v_gene: TRBV9; d_gene: TRBD2; j_gene: TRBJ2-7; abundance: many; CDR3nt: TGTGCCAGCAGCGTAGACGGGAGGGCCCTCTACGAGCAGTACTTC; CDR3aa: CASSVDGRALYEQYF
v_gene: TRBV6-4; d_gene: -; j_gene: TRBJ2-2; abundance: many; CDR3nt: TGTGCCAGCAGTGAAGAACATTCGAACACCGGGGAGCTGTTTTTT; CDR3aa: CASSEEHSNTGELFF
v_gene: TRBV27; d_gene: -; j_gene: TRBJ2-1; abundance: -; CDR3nt: TGTGCCAGCATTATATCCGCGGGGAGCCCTGAGCAGTTCTTC; CDR3aa: CASIISAGSPEQFF
v_gene: TRBV7-2; d_gene: -; j_gene: TRBJ2-1; abundance: many; CDR3nt: TGTGCCAGCAGCTTAGATGAGGGTTCGGTTGAGCAGTTCTTC; CDR3aa: CASSLDEGSVEQFF
v_gene: TRBV11-2; d_gene: -; j_gene: TRBJ1-2; abundance: many; CDR3nt: TGTGCCAGCAGCTTACAGGGGTTCGAGGGCTACACCTTC; CDR3aa: CASSLQGFEGYTF
v_gene: TRBV18; d_gene: TRBD1; j_gene: TRBJ2-7; abundance: many; CDR3nt: TGTGCCAGCTCATGGGACAGGTCGGGCGAGCAGTACTTC; CDR3aa: CASSWDRSGEQYF
v_gene: TRBV19; d_gene: TRBD2; j_gene: TRBJ2-1; abundance: -; CDR3nt: TGTGCCAGTAGTAGGGGCGTGGGTCTAGCGGGAGGTCATGAGCAGTTCTTC; CDR3aa: CASSRGVGLAGGHEQFF
v_gene: TRBV6-1; d_gene: -; j_gene: TRBJ2-7; abundance: many; CDR3nt: TGTGCCAGCAGTTCTTTTTACGAGCAGTACTTC; CDR3aa: CASSSFYEQYF
v_gene: TRBV12-3/TRBV12-4; d_gene: TRBD2; j_gene: TRBJ2-7; abundance: many; CDR3nt: TGTGCCAGCACCAATAGCGGGATAAGCTACGAGCAGTACTTC; CDR3aa: CASTNSGISYEQYF
v_gene: TRBV28; d_gene: -; j_gene: TRBJ2-2; abundance: few; CDR3nt: TGTGCCAGCAGTTTAGTGTCTAGGGTGCCCGGGGAGCTGTTTTTT; CDR3aa: CASSLVSRVPGELFF
v_gene: TRBV5-1; d_gene: -; j_gene: TRBJ2-2; abundance: few; CDR3nt: TGCGCCAGCAGACCAAGTAGCGGCGATAAGACCGGGGAGCTGTTTTTT; CDR3aa: CASRPSSGDKTGELFF
v_gene: TRBV30; d_gene: -; j_gene: TRBJ1-2; abundance: many; CDR3nt: TGTGCCTGGACAAGGGACTCCAACTATGGCTACACCTTC; CDR3aa: CAWTRDSNYGYTF
v_gene: TRBV19; d_gene: -; j_gene: TRBJ2-1; abundance: -; CDR3nt: TGTGCCAGTAGTTCACAGTCCGTTAGCTCCTACAATGAGCAGTTCTTC; CDR3aa: CASSSQSVSSYNEQFF
v_gene: TRBV11-2; d_gene: -; j_gene: TRBJ2-3; abundance: many; CDR3nt: TGTGCCAGCAGCTTAGCAGGTTTCCGGCGGGATACGCAGTATTTT; CDR3aa: CASSLAGFRRDTQYF
v_gene: TRBV27; d_gene: TRBD2; j_gene: TRBJ2-7; abundance: many; CDR3nt: TGTGCCAGCAGTCCCACCCCCGGGACTAGAGGTCCTCACGAGCAGTACTTC; CDR3aa: CASSPTPGTRGPHEQYF
v_gene: TRBV27; d_gene: -; j_gene: TRBJ2-1; abundance: -; CDR3nt: TGTGCCAGCCCTAAAGCCTCCTACAATGAGCAGTTCTTC; CDR3aa: CASPKASYNEQFF